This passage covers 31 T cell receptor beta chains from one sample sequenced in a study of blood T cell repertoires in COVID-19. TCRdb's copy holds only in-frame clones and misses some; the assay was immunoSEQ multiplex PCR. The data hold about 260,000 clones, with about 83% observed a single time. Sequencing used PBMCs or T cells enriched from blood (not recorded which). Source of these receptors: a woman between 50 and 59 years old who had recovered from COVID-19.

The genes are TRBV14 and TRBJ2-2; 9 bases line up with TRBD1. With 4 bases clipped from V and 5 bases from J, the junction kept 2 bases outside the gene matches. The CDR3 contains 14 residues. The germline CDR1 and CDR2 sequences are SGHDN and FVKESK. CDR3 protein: CASSRDRVTGELFF. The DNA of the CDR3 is TGTGCCAGCAGCCGGGACAGGGTTACCGGGGAGCTGTTTTTT.

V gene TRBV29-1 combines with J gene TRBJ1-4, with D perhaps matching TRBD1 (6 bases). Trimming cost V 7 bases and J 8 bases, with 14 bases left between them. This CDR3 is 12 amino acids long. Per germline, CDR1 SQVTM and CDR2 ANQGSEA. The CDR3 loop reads CSASPRGEKLFF. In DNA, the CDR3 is TGCAGCGCCTCCCCTAGGGGGGAAAAACTGTTTTTT.

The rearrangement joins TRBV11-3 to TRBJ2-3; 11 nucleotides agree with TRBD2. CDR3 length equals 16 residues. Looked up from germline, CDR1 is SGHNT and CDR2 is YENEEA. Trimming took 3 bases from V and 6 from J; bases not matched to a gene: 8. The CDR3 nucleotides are TGTGCCAGCAGCTTTCGTCTAGCGGGGGGATCGGATACGCAGTATTTT. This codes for CASSFRLAGGSDTQYF. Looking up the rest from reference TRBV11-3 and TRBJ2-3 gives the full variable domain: EAGVVQSPRYKIIEKKQPVAFWCNPISGHNTLYWYLQNLGQGPELLIRYENEEAVDDSQLPKDRFSAERLKGVDSTLKIQPAELGDSAVYLCASSFRLAGGSDTQYFGPGTRLTVL.

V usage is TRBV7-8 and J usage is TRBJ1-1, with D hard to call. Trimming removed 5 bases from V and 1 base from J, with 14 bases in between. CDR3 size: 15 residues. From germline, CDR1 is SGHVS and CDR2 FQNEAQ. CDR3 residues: CASSADYPSNTEAFF. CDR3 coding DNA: TGTGCCAGCAGCGCCGACTACCCCTCGAACACTGAAGCTTTCTTT.

The CDR3 sequence: CASRGQWSGNEKLFF. CDR3 DNA: TGTGCCAGCAGGGGACAGTGGAGTGGGAATGAAAAACTGTTTTTT. This chain uses TRBV28 with TRBJ1-4; 7 bases are shared with TRBD1. V was clipped by 6 bases and J by 5 bases; unmatched bases: 9. The CDR3 sequence is 15 residues long. Germline CDR1 MDHEN, CDR2 SYDVKM.

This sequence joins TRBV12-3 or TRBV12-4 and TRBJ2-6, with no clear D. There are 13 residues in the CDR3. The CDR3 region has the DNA TGTGTCTCCGATAGCTCTGGGGCCAACGTCCTGACTTTC. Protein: CVSDSSGANVLTF.

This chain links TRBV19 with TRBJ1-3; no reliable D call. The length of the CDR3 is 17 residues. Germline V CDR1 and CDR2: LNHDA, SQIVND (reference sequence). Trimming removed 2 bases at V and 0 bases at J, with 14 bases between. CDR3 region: CASSISGQPLSGNTIYF. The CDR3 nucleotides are TGTGCCAGTAGTATAAGTGGGCAGCCACTCTCTGGAAACACCATATATTTT.

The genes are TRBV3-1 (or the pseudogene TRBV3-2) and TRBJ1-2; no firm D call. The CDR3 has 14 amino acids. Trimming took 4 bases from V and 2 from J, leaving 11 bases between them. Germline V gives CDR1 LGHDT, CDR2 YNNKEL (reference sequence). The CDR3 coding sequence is TGTGCCAGCAGCCCCTGGCAGATGAACTATGGCTACACCTTC. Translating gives CASSPWQMNYGYTF.

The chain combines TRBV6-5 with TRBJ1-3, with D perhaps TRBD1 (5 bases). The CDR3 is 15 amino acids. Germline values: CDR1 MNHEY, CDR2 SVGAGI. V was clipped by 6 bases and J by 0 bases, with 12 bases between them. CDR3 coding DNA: TGTGCCAGCAGAAGAGACGGGGGCTCTGGAAACACCATATATTTT. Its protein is CASRRDGGSGNTIYF.

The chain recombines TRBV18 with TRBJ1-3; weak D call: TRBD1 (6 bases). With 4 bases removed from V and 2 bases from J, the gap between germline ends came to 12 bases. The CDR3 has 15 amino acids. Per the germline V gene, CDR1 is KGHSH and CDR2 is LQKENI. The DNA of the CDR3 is TGTGCCAGCTCACAAGAACAGGGAGCTGGAAACACCATATATTTT. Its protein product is CASSQEQGAGNTIYF.

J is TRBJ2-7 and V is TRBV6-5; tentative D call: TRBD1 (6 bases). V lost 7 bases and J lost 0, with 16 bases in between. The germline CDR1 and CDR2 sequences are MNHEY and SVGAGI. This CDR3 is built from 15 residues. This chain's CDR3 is CASMPQGIVSYEQYF. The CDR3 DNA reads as TGTGCCAGCATGCCGCAGGGGATTGTCTCCTACGAGCAGTACTTC.

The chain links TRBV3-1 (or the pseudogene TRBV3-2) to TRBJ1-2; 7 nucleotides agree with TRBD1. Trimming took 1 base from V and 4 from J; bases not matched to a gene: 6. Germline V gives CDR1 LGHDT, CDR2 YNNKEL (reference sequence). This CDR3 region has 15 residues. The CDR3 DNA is TGTGCCAGCAGCCAAGGGCCAGGGGGGACCTATGGCTACACCTTC. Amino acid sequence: CASSQGPGGTYGYTF.

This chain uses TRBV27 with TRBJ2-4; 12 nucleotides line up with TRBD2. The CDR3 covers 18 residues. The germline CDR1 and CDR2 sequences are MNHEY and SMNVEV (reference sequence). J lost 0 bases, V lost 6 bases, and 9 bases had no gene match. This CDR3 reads CASSPGTSGFLAKNIQYF. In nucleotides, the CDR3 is TGTGCCAGCAGCCCCGGGACTAGCGGGTTTCTAGCCAAAAACATTCAGTACTTC.

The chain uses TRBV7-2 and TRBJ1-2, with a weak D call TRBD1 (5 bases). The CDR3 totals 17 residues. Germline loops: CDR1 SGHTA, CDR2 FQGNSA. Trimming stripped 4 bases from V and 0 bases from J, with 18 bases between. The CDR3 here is CASSSQGGVGPNYGYTF. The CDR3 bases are TGTGCCAGCAGCTCCCAGGGAGGGGTAGGGCCTAACTATGGCTACACCTTC.

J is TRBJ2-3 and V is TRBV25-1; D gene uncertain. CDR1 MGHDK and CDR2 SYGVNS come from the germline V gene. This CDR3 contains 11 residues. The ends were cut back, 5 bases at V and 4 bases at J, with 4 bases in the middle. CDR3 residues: CASSHADTQYF. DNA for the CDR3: TGTGCCAGCAGTCATGCAGATACGCAGTATTTT.

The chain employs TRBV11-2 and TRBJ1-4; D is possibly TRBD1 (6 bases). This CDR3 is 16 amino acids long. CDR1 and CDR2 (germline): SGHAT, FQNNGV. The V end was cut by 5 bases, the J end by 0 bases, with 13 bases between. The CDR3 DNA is TGTGCCAGCAGCCTCGGGGACACCTCAACTAATGAAAAACTGTTTTTT. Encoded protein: CASSLGDTSTNEKLFF. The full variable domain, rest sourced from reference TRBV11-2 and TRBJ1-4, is EAGVAQSPRYKIIEKRQSVAFWCNPISGHATLYWYQQILGQGPKLLIQFQNNGVVDDSQLPKDRFSAERLKGVDSTLKIQPAKLEDSAVYLCASSLGDTSTNEKLFFGSGTQLSVL.

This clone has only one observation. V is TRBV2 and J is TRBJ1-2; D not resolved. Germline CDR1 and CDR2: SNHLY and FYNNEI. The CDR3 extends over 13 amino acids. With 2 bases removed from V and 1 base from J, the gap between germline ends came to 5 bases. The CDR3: CASSESVNYGYTF. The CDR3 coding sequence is TGTGCCAGCAGTGAATCCGTTAACTATGGCTACACCTTC.

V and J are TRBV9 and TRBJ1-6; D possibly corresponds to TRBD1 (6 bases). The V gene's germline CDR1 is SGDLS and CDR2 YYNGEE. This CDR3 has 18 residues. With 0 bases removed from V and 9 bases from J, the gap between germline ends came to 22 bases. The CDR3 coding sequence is TGTGCCAGCAGCGTAGCCGAGAGACGAACAGGGAATCTTTCACCCCTCCACTTT. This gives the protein CASSVAERRTGNLSPLHF.

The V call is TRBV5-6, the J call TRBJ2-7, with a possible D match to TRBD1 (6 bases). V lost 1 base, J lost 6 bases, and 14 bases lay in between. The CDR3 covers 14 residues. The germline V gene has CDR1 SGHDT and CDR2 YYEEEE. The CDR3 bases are TGTGCCAGCAGCTTGTATTTGACAGGCCGCGAGCAGTACTTC. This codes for CASSLYLTGREQYF.

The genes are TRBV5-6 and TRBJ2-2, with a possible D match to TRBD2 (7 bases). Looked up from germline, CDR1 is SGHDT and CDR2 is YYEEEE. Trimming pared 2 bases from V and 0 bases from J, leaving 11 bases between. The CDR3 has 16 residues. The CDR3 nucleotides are TGTGCCAGCAGCTTTATAGGGGGGGCGAACACCGGGGAGCTGTTTTTT. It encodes CASSFIGGANTGELFF. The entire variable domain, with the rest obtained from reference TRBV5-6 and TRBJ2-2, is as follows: DAGVTQSPTHLIKTRGQQVTLRCSPKSGHDTVSWYQQALGQGPQFIFQYYEEEERQRGNFPDRFSGHQFPNYSSELNVNALLLGDSALYLCASSFIGGANTGELFFGEGSRLTVL.

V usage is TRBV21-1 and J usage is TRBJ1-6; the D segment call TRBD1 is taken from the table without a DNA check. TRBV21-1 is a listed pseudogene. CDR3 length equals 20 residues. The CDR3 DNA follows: TGTGCCAGCAGCAAAGGGGATGCGACAGGGGATAGCTCCTATAATTCACCCCTCCACTTT. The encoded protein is CASSKGDATGDSSYNSPLHF.

This CDR3 reads CASSLSTQGANEQYF. Written as DNA, the CDR3 is TGTGCCAGCAGTTTATCTACACAGGGGGCCAACGAGCAGTACTTC. The chain couples TRBV27 to TRBJ2-7; 9 bases align to TRBD1. The CDR3 is 15 amino acids. The junction had 5 bases not matched to a gene; V was cut back by 0 bases and J by 5 bases. Germline values: CDR1 MNHEY, CDR2 SMNVEV (reference sequence).

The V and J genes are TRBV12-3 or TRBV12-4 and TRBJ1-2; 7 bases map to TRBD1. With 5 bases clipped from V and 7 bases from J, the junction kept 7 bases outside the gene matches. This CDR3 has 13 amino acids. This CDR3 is CASSVRGKSGYTF. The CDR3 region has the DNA TGTGCCAGCAGTGTCAGGGGGAAGAGTGGCTACACCTTC.

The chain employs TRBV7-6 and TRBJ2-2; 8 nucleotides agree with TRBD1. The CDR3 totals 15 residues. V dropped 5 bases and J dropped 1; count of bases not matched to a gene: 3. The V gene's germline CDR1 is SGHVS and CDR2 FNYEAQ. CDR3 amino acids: CASSITGGNTGELFF. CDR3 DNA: TGTGCCAGCAGCATAACAGGGGGGAACACCGGGGAGCTGTTTTTT.

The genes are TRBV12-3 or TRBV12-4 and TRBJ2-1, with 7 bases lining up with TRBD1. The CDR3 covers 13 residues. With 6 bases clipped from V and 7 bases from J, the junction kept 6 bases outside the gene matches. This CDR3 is CASRGTAGNEQFF. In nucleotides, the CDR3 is TGTGCCAGCAGAGGGACAGCCGGAAATGAGCAGTTCTTC.

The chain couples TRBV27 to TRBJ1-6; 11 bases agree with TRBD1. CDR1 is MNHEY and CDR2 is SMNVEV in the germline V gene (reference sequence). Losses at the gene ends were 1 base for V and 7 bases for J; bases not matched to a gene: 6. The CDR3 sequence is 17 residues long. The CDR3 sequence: CASSLWWTGGLNSPLHF. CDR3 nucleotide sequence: TGTGCCAGCAGTTTATGGTGGACAGGGGGCCTCAATTCACCCCTCCACTTT.

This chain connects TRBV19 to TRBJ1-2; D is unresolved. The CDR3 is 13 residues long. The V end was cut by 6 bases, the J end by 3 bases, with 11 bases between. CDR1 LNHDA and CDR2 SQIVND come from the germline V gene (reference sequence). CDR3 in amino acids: CASRVGSYYGYTF. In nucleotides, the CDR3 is TGTGCCAGTAGAGTGGGCAGCTACTATGGCTACACCTTC. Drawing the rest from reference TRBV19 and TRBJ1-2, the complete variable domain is DGGITQSPKYLFRKEGQNVTLSCEQNLNHDAMYWYRQDPGQGLRLIYYSQIVNDFQKGDIAEGYSVSREKKESFPLTVTSAQKNPTAFYLCASRVGSYYGYTFGSGTRLTVV.

In DNA form, the CDR3 reads TGTGCCACCAGTGATGGGGGCCCCGGGGAGCTGTTTTTT. Amino acid sequence: CATSDGGPGELFF. The chain carries TRBV24-1 and TRBJ2-2; D perhaps matches TRBD1 (6 bases). Germline lookup yields CDR1 KGHDR and CDR2 SFDVKD. V dropped 3 bases and J dropped 6 bases, with 7 bases sitting between them. The CDR3 has 13 amino acids.

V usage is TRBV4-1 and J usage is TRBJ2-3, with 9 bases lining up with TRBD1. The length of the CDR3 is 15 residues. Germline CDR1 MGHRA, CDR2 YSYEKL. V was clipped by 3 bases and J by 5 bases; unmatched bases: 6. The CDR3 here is CASSQSGTGRDTQYF. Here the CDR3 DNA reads TGCGCCAGCAGCCAGTCCGGGACAGGGCGAGATACGCAGTATTTT.

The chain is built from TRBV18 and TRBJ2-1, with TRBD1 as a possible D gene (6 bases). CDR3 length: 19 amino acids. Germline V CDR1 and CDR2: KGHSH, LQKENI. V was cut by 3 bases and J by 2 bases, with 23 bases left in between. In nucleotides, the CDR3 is TGTGCCAGCTCACCGTCCGGGACAAACCGGGTCAGGGCCTACAATGAGCAGTTCTTC. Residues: CASSPSGTNRVRAYNEQFF.

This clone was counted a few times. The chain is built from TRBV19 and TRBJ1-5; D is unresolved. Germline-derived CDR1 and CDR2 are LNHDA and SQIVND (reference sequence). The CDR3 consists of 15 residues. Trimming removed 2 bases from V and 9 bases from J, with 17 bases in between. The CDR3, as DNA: TGTGCCAGTAGTATACAGAACAGTGGACTGATGCCCCAGCATTTT. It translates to CASSIQNSGLMPQHF.